The clone carrying this T cell receptor beta chain showed up many times. The antigen remains unidentified. Newly diagnosed hyperthyroidism patients aged 18 to 65 years had disease lasting under 2 months. V gave up 7 bases and J gave up 9 bases; unmatched junction bases: 6. The CDR3 contains 14 residues. CDR1 and CDR2 from the germline V gene are MDHEN and SYDVKM. Template material for amplifying TCR beta CDR3 regions consisted of RNA transcripts. The TCR CDR3 first-round RT-PCR relied on the HTBI primer set. MiXCR was run by TCRdb on the multiplex PCR reads, yielding one entry per CDR3 protein. The sample holds approximately 710,000 distinct CDR3 sequences, around 16% seen once. The data were taken from a study of T cells in Graves' hyperthyroidism and ophthalmopathy. Study-wide results and limits: Ophthalmopathy was identified by the model a median approximately 6.4 months ahead of onset. A 13 V-J model separated ophthalmopathy from stable hyperthyroidism. In the blood, most expanded thyroid clonotypes above 0.001 appeared as well.

This TCR derives from a man in his forties or fifties with Graves' hyperthyroidism. Sequencing was performed on blood. The rearrangement links TRBV28 to TRBJ1-6; TRBD1 aligns across 10 bases. This CDR3 is CASIRDRGGSPLHF. The CDR3 DNA reads as TGTGCCAGCATTCGGGACAGGGGAGGTTCACCCCTCCACTTT.